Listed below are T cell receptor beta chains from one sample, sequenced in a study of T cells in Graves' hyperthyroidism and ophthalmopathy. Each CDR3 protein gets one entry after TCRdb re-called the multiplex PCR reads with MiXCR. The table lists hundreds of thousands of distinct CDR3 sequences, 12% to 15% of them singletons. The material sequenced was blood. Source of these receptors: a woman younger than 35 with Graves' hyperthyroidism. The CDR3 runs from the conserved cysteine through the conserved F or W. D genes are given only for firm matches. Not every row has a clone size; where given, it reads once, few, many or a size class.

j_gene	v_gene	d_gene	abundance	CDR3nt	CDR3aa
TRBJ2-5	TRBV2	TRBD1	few	TGTGCCAGCAGTGAAACAGGGGGCAATGAGACCCAGTACTTC	CASSETGGNETQYF
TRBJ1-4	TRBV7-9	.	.	TGTGCCAGCAGCTCGCAGGCTAATGAAAAACTGTTTTTT	CASSSQANEKLFF
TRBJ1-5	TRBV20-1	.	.	TGCAGTGCTGATACAAGGGTTAGCAATCAGCCCCAGCATTTT	CSADTRVSNQPQHF
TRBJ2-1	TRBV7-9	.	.	TGTGCCAGCAGCCAGCAAGATGTGGAGCAGTTCTTC	CASSQQDVEQFF
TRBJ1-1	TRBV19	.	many	TGTGCCAGCGCAAGGGGAGGCAGGGGCCCGCGGAACACTGAAGCTTTCTTT	CASARGGRGPRNTEAFF
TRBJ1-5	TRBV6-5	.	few	TGTGCCAGCAGTTACGGGCCTGGGGGACCTCGCAATCAGCCCCAGCATTTT	CASSYGPGGPRNQPQHF
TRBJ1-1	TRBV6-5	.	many	TGTGCCAGCAGTTATCGCGGCGCTGAAGCTTTCTTT	CASSYRGAEAFF
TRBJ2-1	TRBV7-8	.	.	TGTGCCAGCAGCTTAGTTCAGCGGGTGGACTACAATGAGCAGTTCTTC	CASSLVQRVDYNEQFF
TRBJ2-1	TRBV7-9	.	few	TGTGCCAGCGAAAGACCCCCGTCCTCCTACAATGAGCAGTTCTTC	CASERPPSSYNEQFF
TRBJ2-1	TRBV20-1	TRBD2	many	TGCAGTGCTAGAACTAGCGGGCCCGCGAGCTATGAGCAGTTCTTC	CSARTSGPASYEQFF
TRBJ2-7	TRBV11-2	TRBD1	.	TGTGCCAGCAGCCGATTTGTACCGGGACAGGGATACTACGAGCAGTACTTC	CASSRFVPGQGYYEQYF
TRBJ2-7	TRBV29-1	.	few	TGCAGCGTCCCCCGAGGGGGGCGGACCTACGAGCAGTACTTC	CSVPRGGRTYEQYF
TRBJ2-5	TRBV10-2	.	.	TGCGCCAGCAGTGAGACGTTCATGTCAGGGAGGAAGACCCAGTACTTC	CASSETFMSGRKTQYF
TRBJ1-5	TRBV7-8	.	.	TGTGCCAGCAGCCCCCACAGGGATTTGGGGAGGGGTCATGGCAATCAGCCCCAGCATTTT	CASSPHRDLGRGHGNQPQHF
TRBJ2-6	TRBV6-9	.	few	TGTGCCAGCAGTTCGGGCGTCTCTGGGGCCAACGTCCTGACTTTC	CASSSGVSGANVLTF
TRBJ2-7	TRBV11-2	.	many	TGTGCCAGCAGCTTATCCCTGACAAAGGGAATCTACGAGCAGTACTTC	CASSLSLTKGIYEQYF
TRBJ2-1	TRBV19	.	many	TGTGCCAGTAGTACCGCTTTGGGAGATGAGCAGTTCTTC	CASSTALGDEQFF
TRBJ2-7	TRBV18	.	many	TGTGCCAGCTCCCAGGGAGAATCCTACGAGCAGTACTTC	CASSQGESYEQYF
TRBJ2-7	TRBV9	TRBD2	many	TGTGCCAGCAGCGTAGGGGCGGGAGGCGCATTCGAGCAGTACTTC	CASSVGAGGAFEQYF
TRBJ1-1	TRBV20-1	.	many	TGCAGTGCTAGAGGTCCCGGTGGGGACACTGAAGCTTTCTTT	CSARGPGGDTEAFF
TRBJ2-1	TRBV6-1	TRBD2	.	TGTGCCAGCAACCGGGGGGTACCCCTATCAGGCAATGAGCAGTTCTTC	CASNRGVPLSGNEQFF
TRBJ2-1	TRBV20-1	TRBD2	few	TGCAGTGCTATAACTAGCGGGAGACTCAATGAGCAGTTCTTC	CSAITSGRLNEQFF
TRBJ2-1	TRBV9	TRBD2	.	TGTGCCAGCAGCGTAGTTACTAGCGGGAGCGCTGAGCAGTTCTTC	CASSVVTSGSAEQFF
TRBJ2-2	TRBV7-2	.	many	TGTGCCAGCAGCATTAGTAGGGCAGGCTACACCGGGGAGCTGTTTTTT	CASSISRAGYTGELFF
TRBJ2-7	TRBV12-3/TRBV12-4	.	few	TGTGCCAGCAGTTCGAGCAGCGCTCCATCCTACGAGCAGTACTTC	CASSSSSAPSYEQYF
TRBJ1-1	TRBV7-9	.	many	TGTGCCAGCAGCTTAAACACGGGCAGTTCCACTGAAGCTTTCTTT	CASSLNTGSSTEAFF
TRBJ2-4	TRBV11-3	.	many	TGTGCCAGCAGCTTCACTCAAGGGGGTGGCAAAAACATTCAGTACTTC	CASSFTQGGGKNIQYF